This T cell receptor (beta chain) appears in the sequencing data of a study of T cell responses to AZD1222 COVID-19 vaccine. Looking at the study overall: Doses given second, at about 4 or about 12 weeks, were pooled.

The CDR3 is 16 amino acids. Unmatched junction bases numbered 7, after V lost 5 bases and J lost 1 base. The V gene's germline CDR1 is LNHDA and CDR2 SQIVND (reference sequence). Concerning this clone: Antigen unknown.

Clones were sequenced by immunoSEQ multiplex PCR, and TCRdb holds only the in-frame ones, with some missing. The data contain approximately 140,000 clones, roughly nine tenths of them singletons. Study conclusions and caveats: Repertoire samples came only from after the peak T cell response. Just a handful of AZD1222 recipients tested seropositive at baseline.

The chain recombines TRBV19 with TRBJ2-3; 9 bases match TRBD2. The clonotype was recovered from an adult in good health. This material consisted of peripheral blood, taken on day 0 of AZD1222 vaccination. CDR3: CASSWGGLAGTDTQYF. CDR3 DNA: TGTGCCAGTAGTTGGGGGGGACTAGCTGGCACAGATACGCAGTATTTT.